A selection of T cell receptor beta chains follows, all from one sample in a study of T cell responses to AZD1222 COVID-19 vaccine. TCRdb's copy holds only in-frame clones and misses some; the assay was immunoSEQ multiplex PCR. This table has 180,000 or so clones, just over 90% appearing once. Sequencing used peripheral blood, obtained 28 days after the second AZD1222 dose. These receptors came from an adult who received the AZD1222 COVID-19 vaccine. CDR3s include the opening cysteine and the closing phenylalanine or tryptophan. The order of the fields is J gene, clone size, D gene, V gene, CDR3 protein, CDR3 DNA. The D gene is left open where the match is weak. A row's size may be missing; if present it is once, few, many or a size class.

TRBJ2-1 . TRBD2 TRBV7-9 CASSLGRGDYNEQFF TGTGCCAGCAGCCTGGGGCGGGGGGACTACAATGAGCAGTTCTTC
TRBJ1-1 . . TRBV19 CASSRVNTEAFF TGTGCCAGCTCCAGGGTGAACACTGAAGCTTTCTTT
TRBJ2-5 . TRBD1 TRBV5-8 CASSLQGMRETQYF TGTGCCAGCAGCTTACAGGGGATGCGAGAGACCCAGTACTTC
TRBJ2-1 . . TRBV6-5 CASSFRRNNEQFF TGTGCCAGCAGTTTTCGGCGTAACAATGAGCAGTTCTTC
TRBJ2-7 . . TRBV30 CAWRPIGYEQYF TGTGCCTGGAGGCCAATTGGGTACGAGCAGTACTTC
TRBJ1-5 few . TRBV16 CASSQLPFGQPQHF TGTGCCAGCAGCCAATTGCCGTTTGGTCAGCCCCAGCATTTT
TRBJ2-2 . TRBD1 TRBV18 CASSWDRADTGELFF TGTGCCAGCTCTTGGGACAGGGCTGACACCGGGGAGCTGTTTTTT
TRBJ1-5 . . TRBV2 CASSEHLSNQPQHF TGTGCCAGCAGTGAACATCTTAGCAATCAGCCCCAGCATTTT
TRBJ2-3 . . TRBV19 CASSMGTIHTQYF TGTGCCAGTAGTATGGGGACCATTCATACGCAGTATTTT
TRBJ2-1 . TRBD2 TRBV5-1 CASSSLAGGDRYNEQFF TGCGCCAGCAGCTCTTTAGCGGGGGGAGACAGGTACAATGAGCAGTTCTTC
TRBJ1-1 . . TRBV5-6 CASSGRVAHTEAFF TGTGCCAGCAGCGGCAGGGTAGCCCACACTGAAGCTTTCTTT
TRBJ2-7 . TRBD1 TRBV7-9 CASSSRQGLNGEQYF TGTGCCAGCAGCTCCAGACAGGGCTTAAATGGGGAGCAGTACTTC
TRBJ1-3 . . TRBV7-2 CASSLAQGSGNTIYF TGTGCCAGCAGCTTAGCACAGGGCTCGGGAAACACCATATATTTT
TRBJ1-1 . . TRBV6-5 CASSYSSGLNTEAFF TGTGCCAGCAGTTACTCTTCGGGCTTGAACACTGAAGCTTTCTTT
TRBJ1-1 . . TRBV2 CASEEGGMNTEAFF TGTGCCAGCGAGGAGGGGGGCATGAACACTGAAGCTTTCTTT
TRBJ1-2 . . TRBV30 CAWSRTVKGYTF TGTGCCTGGAGTAGGACGGTGAAAGGCTACACCTTC
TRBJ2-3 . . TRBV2 CASTRWDTQYF TGTGCCAGCACCCGGTGGGATACGCAGTATTTT
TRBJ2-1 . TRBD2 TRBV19 CASETGGPYNEQFF TGTGCCAGTGAGACGGGAGGCCCCTACAATGAGCAGTTCTTC
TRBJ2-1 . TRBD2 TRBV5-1 CASSYSASGNNEQFF TGCGCCAGCAGCTATTCGGCTAGCGGGAACAATGAGCAGTTCTTC
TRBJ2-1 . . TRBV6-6 CASSSLGLGSNQFF TGTGCCAGCAGTTCGCTGGGACTCGGTAGCAATCAGTTCTTC
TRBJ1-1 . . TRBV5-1 CASSWGGSEGAFF TGCGCCAGCAGCTGGGGGGGCTCCGAGGGAGCTTTCTTT